What follows describes a single T cell receptor beta chain. The target antigen is unknown. Multiplex PCR with BIOMED2 TRB-A/B primer pools amplified TRB rearrangements. One entry per CDR3 protein, called by TCRdb with MiXCR from the multiplex PCR reads. The repertoire consists of several thousand distinct CDR3 sequences, with approximately 22% occurring once and the leading ten covering approximately 4%. The record originates from a study of T and B cells in COVID-19 patients. Overall study context: In the active-infection cohort, about 90% of the 20 patients had comorbidities linked to unfavorable COVID-19 outcome. Regarding the study as a whole: There were around 2,300 TCR clusters exclusive to the recovered cohort, approximately 34 with low generation probability.

Trimming left V 4 bases short and J 7 bases short, with 4 bases between. The germline gives CDR1 SQVTM, CDR2 ANQGSEA. This CDR3 has 9 residues. TRB was amplified from about 260-540 ng of blood genomic DNA. This sequence originates from a human donor who had recovered from COVID-19. The chain is built from TRBV29-1 and TRBJ2-5; unclear D gene. The sequenced material came from blood. The CDR3 coding sequence is TGCAGCGTTGTAGGGACCCAGTACTTC. It yields the protein CSVVGTQYF. Full variable domain (rest looked up from reference TRBV29-1 and TRBJ2-5): SAVISQKPSRDICQRGTSLTIQCQVDSQVTMMFWYRQQPGQSLTLIATANQGSEATYESGFVIDKFPISRPNLTFSTLTVSNMSPEDSSIYLCSVVGTQYFGPGTRLLVL.